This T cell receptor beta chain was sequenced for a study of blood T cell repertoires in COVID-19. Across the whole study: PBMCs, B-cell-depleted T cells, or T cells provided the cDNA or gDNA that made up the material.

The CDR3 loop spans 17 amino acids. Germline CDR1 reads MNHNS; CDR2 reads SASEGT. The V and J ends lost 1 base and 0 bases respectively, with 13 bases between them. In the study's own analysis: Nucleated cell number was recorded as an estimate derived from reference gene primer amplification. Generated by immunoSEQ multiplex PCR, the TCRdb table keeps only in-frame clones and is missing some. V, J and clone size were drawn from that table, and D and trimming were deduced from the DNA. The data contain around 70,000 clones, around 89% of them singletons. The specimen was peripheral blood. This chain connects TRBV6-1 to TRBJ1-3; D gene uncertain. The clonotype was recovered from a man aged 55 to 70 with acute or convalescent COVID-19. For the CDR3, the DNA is TGTGCCAGCAGTGAAGTTAGGGCGGGGTACTCTGGAAACACCATATATTTT. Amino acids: CASSEVRAGYSGNTIYF.